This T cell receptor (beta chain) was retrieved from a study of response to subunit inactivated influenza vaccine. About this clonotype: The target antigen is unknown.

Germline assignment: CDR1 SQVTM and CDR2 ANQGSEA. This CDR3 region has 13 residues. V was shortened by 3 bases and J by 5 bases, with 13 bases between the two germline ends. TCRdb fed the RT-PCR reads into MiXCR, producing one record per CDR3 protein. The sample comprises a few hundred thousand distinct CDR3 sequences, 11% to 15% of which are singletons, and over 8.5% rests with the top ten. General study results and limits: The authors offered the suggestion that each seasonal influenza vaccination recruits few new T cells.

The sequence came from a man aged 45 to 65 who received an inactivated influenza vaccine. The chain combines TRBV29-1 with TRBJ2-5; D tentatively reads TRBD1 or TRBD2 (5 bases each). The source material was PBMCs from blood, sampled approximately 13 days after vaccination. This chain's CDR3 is CSVETVGVETQYF. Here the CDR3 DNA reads TGCAGCGTTGAGACGGTGGGGGTGGAGACCCAGTACTTC.